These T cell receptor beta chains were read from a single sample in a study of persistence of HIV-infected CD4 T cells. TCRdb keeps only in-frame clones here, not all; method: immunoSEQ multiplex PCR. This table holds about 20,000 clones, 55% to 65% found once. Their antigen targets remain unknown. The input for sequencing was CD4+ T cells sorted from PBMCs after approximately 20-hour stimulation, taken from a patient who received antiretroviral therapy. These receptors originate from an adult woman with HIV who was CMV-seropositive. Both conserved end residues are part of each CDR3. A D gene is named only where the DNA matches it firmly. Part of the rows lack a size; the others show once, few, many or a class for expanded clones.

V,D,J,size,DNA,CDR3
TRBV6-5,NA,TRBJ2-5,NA,TGTGCCAGCAGATTCCCGGGACAACCCCAAGAGACCCAGTACTTC,CASRFPGQPQETQYF
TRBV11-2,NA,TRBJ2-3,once,TGTGCCAGCAGCCCGCTTCGCGGGGTAACTGATACGCAGTATTTT,CASSPLRGVTDTQYF
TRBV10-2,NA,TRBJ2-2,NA,TGCGCCAGCAGTGGGGTAAACACCGGGGAGCTGTTTTTT,CASSGVNTGELFF
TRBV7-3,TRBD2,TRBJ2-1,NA,TGTGCCAGCAGTCTTAGCGGGGCGGCCAATGAGCAGTTCTTC,CASSLSGAANEQFF
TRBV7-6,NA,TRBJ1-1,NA,TGTGCCAGCAGCTCTAGGGGGGGGTACACTGAAGCTTTCTTT,CASSSRGGYTEAFF
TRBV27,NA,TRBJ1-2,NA,TGTGCCAGCAGTTCACCTTACAGGGCACAAGAAGGCTACACCTTC,CASSSPYRAQEGYTF
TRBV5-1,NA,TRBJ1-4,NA,TGCGCCAGCAGCTTGGGTGGGAATGAAAAACTGTTTTTT,CASSLGGNEKLFF
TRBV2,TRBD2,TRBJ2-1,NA,TGTGCCAGCGAGTGGGGCGCCCTGGCGGGGGGGCATGGTGAGCAGTTCTTC,CASEWGALAGGHGEQFF
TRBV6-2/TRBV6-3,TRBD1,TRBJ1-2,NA,TGTGCCAGCAGTCGACAGGGGAACGGCTACACCTTC,CASSRQGNGYTF
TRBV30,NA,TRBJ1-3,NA,TGTGCCTGGAGTGTATGGGGGACGGGTAGCTCTGGAAACACCATATATTTT,CAWSVWGTGSSGNTIYF
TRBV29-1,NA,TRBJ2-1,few,TGCAGCGTTGAAGGACGGGGAAATGAGCAGTTCTTC,CSVEGRGNEQFF
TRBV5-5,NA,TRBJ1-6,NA,TGTGCCAGCAGGACGGTTGAAGCATATAATTCACCCCTCCACTTT,CASRTVEAYNSPLHF
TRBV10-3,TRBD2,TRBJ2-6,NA,TGTGCCATCATAGCGGGGGACACCCCTAACTCTGGGGCCAACGTCCTGACTTTC,CAIIAGDTPNSGANVLTF
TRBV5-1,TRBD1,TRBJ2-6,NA,TGCGCCAGCGCAGGGGGCTCTGGGGCCAACGTCCTGACTTTC,CASAGGSGANVLTF
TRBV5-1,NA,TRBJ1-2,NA,TGCGCCAGCAGCATTGCGGGGGGGCTGGATGGCTACACCTTC,CASSIAGGLDGYTF
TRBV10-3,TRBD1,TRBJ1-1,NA,TGTGCCATCAGTGTTTCAGGACAGGTTAACACTGAAGCTTTCTTT,CAISVSGQVNTEAFF
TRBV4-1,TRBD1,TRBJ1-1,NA,TGCGCCAGCAGCCAAAGGGGGCGTCCGGAAGAAGCTTTCTTT,CASSQRGRPEEAFF
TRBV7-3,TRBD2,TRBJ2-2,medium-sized,TGTGCCAGCAGCTTAGGCCTAGCGGGGAACACCGGGGAGCTGTTTTTT,CASSLGLAGNTGELFF